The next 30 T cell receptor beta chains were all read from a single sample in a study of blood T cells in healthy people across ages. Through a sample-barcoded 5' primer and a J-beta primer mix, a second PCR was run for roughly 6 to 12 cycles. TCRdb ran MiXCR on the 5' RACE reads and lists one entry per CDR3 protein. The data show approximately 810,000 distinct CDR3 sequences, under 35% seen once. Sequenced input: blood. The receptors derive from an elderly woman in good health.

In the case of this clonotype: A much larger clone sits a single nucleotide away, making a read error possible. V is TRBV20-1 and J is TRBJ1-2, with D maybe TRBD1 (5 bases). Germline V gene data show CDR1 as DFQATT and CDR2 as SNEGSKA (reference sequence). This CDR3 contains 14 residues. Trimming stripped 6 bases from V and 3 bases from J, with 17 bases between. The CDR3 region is CSARGGGGDYGYTF. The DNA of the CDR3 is TGCAGTGCCCGCGGTGGGGGTGGCGACTATGGCTACACCTTC.

CDR3 sequence: CSARDRTGAGADTQYF. In DNA, the CDR3 is TGCAGTGCTAGAGATCGGACGGGAGCTGGCGCAGATACGCAGTATTTT. The V gene is TRBV20-1, the J gene TRBJ2-3; a possible D gene is TRBD2 (6 bases). The CDR3 has 16 amino acids. Germline V lookup: CDR1 DFQATT, CDR2 SNEGSKA (reference sequence). V was cut by 0 bases and J by 4 bases, with 17 bases left in between.

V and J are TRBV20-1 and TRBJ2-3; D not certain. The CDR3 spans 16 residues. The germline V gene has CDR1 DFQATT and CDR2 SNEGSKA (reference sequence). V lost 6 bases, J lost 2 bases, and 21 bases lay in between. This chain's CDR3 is CSARHWRPIFTDTQYF. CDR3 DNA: TGCAGTGCCAGGCACTGGAGACCAATCTTCACAGATACGCAGTATTTT.

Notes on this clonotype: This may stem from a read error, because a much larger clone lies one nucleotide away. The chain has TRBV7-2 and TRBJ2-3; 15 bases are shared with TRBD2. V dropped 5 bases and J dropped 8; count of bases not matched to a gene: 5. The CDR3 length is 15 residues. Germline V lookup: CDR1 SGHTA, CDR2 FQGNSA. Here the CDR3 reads CTSSRTSGGASTQYF. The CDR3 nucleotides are TGTACCAGCAGCCGGACTAGCGGGGGGGCCTCTACGCAGTATTTT.

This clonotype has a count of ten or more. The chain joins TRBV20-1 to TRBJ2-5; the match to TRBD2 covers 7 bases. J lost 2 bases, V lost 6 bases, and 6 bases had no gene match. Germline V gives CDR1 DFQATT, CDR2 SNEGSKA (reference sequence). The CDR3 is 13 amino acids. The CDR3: CSARWGLQETQYF. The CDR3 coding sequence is TGCAGTGCCCGGTGGGGACTACAAGAGACCCAGTACTTC.

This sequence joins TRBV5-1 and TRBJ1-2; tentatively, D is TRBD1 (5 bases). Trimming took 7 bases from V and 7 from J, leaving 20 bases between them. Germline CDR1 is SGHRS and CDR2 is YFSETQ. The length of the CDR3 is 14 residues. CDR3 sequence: CASRLDTGRAGYTF. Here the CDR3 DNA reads TGCGCCAGCCGCCTGGACACGGGGAGGGCTGGCTACACCTTC.

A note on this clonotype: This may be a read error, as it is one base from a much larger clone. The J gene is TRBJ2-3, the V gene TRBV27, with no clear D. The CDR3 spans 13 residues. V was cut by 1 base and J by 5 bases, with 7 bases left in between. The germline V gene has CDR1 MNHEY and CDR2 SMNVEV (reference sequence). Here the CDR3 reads CASSLFMIDTQYF. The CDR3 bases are TGTGCCAGCAGTTTATTCATGATAGATACGCAGTATTTT.

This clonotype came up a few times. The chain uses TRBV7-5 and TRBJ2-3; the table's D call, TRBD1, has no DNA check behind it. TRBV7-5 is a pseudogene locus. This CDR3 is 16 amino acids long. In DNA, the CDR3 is TGTATCTCCGTGCCAGCAGCGCCGACAGGGTTCGATACGCAGTATTTT. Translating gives CISVPAAPTGFDTQYF.

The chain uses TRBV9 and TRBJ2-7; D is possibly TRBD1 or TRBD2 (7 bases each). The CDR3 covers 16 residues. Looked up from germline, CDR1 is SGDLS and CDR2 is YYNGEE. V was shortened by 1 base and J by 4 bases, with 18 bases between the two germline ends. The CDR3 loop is CASSVSGNTGVYEQYF. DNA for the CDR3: TGTGCCAGCAGCGTAAGCGGGAACACAGGGGTGTACGAGCAGTACTTC.

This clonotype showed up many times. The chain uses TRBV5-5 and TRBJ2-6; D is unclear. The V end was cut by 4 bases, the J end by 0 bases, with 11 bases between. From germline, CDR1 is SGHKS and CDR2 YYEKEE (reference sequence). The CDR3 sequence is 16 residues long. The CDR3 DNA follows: TGTGCCAGCAGCCCCTTCGGAAGCTCTGGGGCCAACGTCCTGACTTTC. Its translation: CASSPFGSSGANVLTF.

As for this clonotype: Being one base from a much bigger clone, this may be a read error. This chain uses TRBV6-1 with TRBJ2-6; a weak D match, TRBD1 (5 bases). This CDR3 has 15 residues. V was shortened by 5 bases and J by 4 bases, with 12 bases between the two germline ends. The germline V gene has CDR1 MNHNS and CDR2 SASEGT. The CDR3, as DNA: TGTGCCAGCAGTAGGGGTCAACTGGGGGCCAACGTCCTGACTTTC. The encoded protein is CASSRGQLGANVLTF.

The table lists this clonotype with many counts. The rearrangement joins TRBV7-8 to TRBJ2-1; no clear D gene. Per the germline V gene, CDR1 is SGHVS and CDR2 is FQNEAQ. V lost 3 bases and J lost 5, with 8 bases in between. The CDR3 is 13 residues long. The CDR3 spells CASSFRIDNEQFF. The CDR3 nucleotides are TGTGCCAGCAGCTTCAGGATCGACAATGAGCAGTTCTTC.

CDR3 region: CASSSALAGGGYEQFF. The CDR3 DNA sequence: TGTGCCAGCAGCTCCGCCCTAGCGGGAGGTGGGTATGAGCAGTTCTTC. The chain recombines TRBV7-2 with TRBJ2-1; 11 bases are shared with TRBD2. The CDR3 spans 16 residues. Germline V CDR1 and CDR2: SGHTA, FQGNSA. Trimming cost V 4 bases and J 8 bases; bases outside gene matches: 10.

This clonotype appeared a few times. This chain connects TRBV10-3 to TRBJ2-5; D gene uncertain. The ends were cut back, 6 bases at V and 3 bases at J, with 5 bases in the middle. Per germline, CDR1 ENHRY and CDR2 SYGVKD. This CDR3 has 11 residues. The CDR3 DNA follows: TGTGCCATCAGGGAAAAAGAGACCCAGTACTTC. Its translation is CAIREKETQYF.

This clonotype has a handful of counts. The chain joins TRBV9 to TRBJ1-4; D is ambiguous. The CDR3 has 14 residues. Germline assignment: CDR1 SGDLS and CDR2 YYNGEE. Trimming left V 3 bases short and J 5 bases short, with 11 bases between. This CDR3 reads CASSAPVGNEKLFF. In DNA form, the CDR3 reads TGTGCCAGCAGCGCCCCCGTTGGGAATGAAAAACTGTTTTTT. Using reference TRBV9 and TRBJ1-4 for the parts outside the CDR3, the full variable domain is DSGVTQTPKHLITATGQRVTLRCSPRSGDLSVYWYQQSLDQGLQFLIQYYNGEERAKGNILERFSAQQFPDLHSELNLSSLELGDSALYFCASSAPVGNEKLFFGSGTQLSVL.

The CDR3 here is CASSVAGALTFDGELFF. In nucleotides, the CDR3 is TGTGCCAGCAGCGTAGCGGGGGCCCTAACTTTTGACGGGGAGCTGTTTTTT. The chain links TRBV9 to TRBJ2-2; possibly TRBD1 or TRBD2 for D (6 bases each). Per germline, CDR1 SGDLS and CDR2 YYNGEE. V was pared by 0 bases and J by 7 bases, with 19 bases between. The CDR3 is made up of 17 amino acids.

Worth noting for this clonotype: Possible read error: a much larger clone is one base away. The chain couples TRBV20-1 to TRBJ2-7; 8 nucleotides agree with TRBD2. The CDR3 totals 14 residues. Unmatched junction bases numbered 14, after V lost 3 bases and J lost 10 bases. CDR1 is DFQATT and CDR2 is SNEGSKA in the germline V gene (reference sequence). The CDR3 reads CSASSGGVYETQYV. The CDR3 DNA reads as TGCAGTGCTAGTTCGGGGGGGGTCTACGAGACCCAGTACGTC.

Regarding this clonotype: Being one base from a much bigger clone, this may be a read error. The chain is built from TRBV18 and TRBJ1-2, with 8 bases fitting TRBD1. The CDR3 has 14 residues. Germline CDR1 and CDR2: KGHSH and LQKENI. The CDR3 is CVSELTGGSYGYTF. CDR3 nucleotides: TGTGTCAGCGAGCTAACAGGGGGTAGCTATGGCTACACCTTC. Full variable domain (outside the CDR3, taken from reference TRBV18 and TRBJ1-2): NAGVMQNPRHLVRRRGQEARLRCSPMKGHSHVYWYRQLPEEGLKFMVYLQKENIIDESGMPKERFSAEFPKEGPSILRIQQVVRGDSAAYFCVSELTGGSYGYTFGSGTRLTVV.

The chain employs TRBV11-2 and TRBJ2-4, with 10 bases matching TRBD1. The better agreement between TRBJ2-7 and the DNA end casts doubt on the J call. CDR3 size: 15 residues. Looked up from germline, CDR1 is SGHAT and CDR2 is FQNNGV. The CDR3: CASSLPGQGPYEQYF. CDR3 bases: TGTGCCAGCAGCTTACCGGGACAGGGGCCCTACGAGCAGTACTTC.

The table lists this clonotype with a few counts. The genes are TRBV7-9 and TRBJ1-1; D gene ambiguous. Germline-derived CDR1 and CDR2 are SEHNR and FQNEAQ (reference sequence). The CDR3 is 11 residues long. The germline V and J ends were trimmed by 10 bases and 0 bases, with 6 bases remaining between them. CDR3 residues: CATIMNTEAFF. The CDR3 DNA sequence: TGTGCCACCATTATGAACACTGAAGCTTTCTTT.

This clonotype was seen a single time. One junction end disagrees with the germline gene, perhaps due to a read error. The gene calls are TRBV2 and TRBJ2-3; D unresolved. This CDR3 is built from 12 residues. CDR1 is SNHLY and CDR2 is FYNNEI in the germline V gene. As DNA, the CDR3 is TGTGCCAGCAGTGAAGGGGTAGATGCGCAGTATTTT. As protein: CASSEGVDAQYF.

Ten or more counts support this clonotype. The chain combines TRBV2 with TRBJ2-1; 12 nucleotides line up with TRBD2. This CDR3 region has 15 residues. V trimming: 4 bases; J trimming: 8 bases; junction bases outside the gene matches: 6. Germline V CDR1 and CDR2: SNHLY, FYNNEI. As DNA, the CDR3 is TGTGCCAGCAGTGGGGCTAGCGGGGGGGCATATGAGCAGTTCTTC. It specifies CASSGASGGAYEQFF. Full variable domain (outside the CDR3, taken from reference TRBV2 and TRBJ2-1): EPEVTQTPSHQVTQMGQEVILRCVPISNHLYFYWYRQILGQKVEFLVSFYNNEISEKSEIFDDQFSVERPDGSNFTLKIRSTKLEDSAMYFCASSGASGGAYEQFFGPGTRLTVL.

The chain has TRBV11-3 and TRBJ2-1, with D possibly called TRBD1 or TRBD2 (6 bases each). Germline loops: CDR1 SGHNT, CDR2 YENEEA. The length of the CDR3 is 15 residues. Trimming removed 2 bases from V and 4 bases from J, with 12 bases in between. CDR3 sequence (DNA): TGTGCCAGCAGCTTAAGGGGGGCCGGTTACAATGAGCAGTTCTTC. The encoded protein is CASSLRGAGYNEQFF.

Written as DNA, the CDR3 is TGCAGTGCTAGAGCGGGTCAGGGGGGGGAAAAACTGTTTTTT. The encoded protein is CSARAGQGGEKLFF. The chain joins TRBV20-1 to TRBJ1-4; 7 positions match TRBD1. Germline values: CDR1 DFQATT, CDR2 SNEGSKA (reference sequence). After removal of 1 base from V and 8 bases from J, the junction contained 7 bases not matched to a gene. CDR3 length: 14 residues.

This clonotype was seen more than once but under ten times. CDR3 amino acids: CAIKDRGEAEAFF. CDR3 coding DNA: TGTGCCATCAAAGACAGGGGGGAGGCTGAAGCTTTCTTT. The chain employs TRBV10-3 and TRBJ1-1, with 9 bases fitting TRBD1. The junction had 6 bases not matched to a gene; V was cut back by 7 bases and J by 6 bases. The CDR3 covers 13 residues. Germline V gives CDR1 ENHRY, CDR2 SYGVKD.

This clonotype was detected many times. The CDR3 protein is CASSLRDRTFSGANVLTF. CDR3 nucleotide sequence: TGTGCCAGCAGCCTCCGGGACAGGACGTTCTCTGGGGCCAACGTCCTGACTTTC. The chain couples TRBV6-2 or TRBV6-3 to TRBJ2-6; 8 nucleotides agree with TRBD1. J gave up 0 bases and V 6 bases, and 10 bases lay outside the gene matches. Germline CDR1 MNHEY, CDR2 SVGEGT. This CDR3 region has 18 residues.

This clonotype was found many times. The CDR3 loop reads CASSQDGIAKNIQYF. DNA for the CDR3: TGTGCCAGCAGCCAAGATGGGATAGCCAAAAACATTCAGTACTTC. The rearrangement uses TRBV3-1 and TRBJ2-4; D unclear. V gave up 0 bases and J gave up 0 bases, with 6 bases separating them. The CDR3 runs 15 residues. The germline V gene has CDR1 LGHDT and CDR2 YNNKEL (reference sequence).

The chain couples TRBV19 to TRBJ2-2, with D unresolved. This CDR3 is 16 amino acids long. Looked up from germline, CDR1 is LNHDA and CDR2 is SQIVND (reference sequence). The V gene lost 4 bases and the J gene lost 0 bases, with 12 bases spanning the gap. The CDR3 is CASSSRTTANTGELFF. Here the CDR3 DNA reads TGTGCCAGTAGTAGTCGGACGACCGCGAACACCGGGGAGCTGTTTTTT.

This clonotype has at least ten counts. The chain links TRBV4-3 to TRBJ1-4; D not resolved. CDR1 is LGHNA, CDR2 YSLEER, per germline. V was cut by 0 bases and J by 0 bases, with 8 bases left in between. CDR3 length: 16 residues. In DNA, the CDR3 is TGCGCCAGCAGCCAAGACGTAACAGCAACTAATGAAAAACTGTTTTTT. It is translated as CASSQDVTATNEKLFF.

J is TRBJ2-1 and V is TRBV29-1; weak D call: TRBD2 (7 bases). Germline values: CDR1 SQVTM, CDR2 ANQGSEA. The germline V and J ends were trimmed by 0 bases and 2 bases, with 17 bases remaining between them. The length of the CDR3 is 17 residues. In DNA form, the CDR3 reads TGCAGCGTTGAAGATCTCAGTGGGGGGGGCGCCTACAATGAGCAGTTCTTC. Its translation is CSVEDLSGGGAYNEQFF.